Described below is a single TCR beta chain sequence and its context. The antigen is not known. A read error may be the cause here, since a much bigger clone is one base away. The data derive from a study of T cells in Graves' hyperthyroidism and ophthalmopathy. Overall study context: Initial diagnosis, before any treatment, was when peripheral blood was collected. The study's findings and limits: Blood also carried most thyroid clonotypes expanded above 0.001. The model predicted ophthalmopathy a median roughly six months before onset.

The CDR3 spans 14 residues. Trimming removed 7 bases at V and 6 bases at J, with 18 bases between. Germline V lookup: CDR1 SGHTA, CDR2 FQGNSA. Amplified TCR beta CDR3 regions derived from RNA transcripts. Carried out on the TCR CDR3, a first-round RT-PCR used the HTBI primer set. Via MiXCR, TCRdb re-called the multiplex PCR reads, giving one row per CDR3 protein. The sample lists over 450,000 distinct CDR3 sequences; about 15% were seen once. The origin of this receptor is a woman aged 18-35 years with Graves' ophthalmopathy. The sequenced sample consisted of blood. V is TRBV7-2 and J is TRBJ2-5, with D hard to call. CDR3 sequence: CASISRVEGKTQYF. CDR3 DNA: TGTGCCAGCATCTCCCGGGTGGAAGGAAAGACCCAGTACTTC.